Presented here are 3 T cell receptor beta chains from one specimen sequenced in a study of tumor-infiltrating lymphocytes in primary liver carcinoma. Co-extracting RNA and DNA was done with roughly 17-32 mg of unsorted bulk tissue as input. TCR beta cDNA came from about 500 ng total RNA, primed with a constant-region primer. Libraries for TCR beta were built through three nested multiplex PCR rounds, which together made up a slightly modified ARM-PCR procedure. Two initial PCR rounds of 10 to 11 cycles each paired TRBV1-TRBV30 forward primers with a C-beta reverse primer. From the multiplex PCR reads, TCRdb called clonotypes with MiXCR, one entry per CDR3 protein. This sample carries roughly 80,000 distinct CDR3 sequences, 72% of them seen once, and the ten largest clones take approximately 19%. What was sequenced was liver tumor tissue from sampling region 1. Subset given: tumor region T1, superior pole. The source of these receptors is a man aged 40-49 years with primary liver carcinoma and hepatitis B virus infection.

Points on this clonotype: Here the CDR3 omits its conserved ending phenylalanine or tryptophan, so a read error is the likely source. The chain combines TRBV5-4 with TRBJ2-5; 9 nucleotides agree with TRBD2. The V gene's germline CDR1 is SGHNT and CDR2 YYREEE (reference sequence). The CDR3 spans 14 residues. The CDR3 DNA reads TGTGCCAACAGCGGGGGGACAGATTGGGAGACCCAGTACCTC. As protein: CANSGGTDWETQYL.

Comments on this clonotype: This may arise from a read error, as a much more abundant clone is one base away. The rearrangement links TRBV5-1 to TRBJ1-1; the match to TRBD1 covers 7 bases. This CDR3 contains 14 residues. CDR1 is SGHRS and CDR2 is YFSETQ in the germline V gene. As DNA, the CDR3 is TGCGCCAGCAGCTTGGATCCAGGGGGTAGTGAAACTTTCTTT. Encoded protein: CASSLDPGGSETFF.

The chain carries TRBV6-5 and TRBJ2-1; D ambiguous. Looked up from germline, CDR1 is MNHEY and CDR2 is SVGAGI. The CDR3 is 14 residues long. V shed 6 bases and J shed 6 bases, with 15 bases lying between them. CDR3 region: CASSYKRAVNEQFF. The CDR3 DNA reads TGTGCCAGCAGCTACAAACGGGCGGTCAATGAGCAGTTCTTC.